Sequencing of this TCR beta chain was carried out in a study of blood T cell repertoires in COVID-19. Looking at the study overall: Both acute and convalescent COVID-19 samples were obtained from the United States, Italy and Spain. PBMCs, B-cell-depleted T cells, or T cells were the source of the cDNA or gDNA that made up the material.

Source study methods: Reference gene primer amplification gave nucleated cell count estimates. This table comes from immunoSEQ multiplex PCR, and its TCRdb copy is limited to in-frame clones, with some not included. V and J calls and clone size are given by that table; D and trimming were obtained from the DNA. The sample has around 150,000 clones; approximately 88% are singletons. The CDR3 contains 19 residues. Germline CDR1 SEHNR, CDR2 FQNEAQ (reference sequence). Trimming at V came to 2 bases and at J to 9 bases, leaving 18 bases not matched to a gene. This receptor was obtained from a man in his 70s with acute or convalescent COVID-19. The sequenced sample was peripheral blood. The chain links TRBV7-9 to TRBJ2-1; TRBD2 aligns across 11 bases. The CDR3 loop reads CASSLTTSGSRKGHGEQFF. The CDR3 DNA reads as TGTGCCAGCAGCTTAACCACTAGCGGGAGTAGGAAAGGTCACGGTGAGCAGTTCTTC.